This T cell receptor beta chain was identified during a study of blood T cell repertoires in COVID-19. In the study overall: The United States, Italy and Spain were the sources of the acute and convalescent COVID-19 samples. PBMCs, B-cell-depleted T cells, or T cells provided the cDNA or gDNA that made up the material.

In the original workflow: Scientists estimated how many nucleated cells there were by amplifying reference gene primers. The data were produced by immunoSEQ multiplex PCR, yet TCRdb's version contains in-frame clones alone and is incomplete. That table is the source of V, J and clone size, and D and trimming were worked out from the DNA. The sample has about 320,000 clones, around 85% seen once. Germline values: CDR1 MNHEY, CDR2 SMNVEV (reference sequence). The germline V and J ends were trimmed by 7 bases and 1 base, with 8 bases remaining between them. This CDR3 has 13 residues. The chain employs TRBV27 and TRBJ1-3; D is unclear. The source material was peripheral blood. The TCR sequence derives from a human donor in a cohort sampled during active COVID-19. The CDR3 DNA follows: TGTGCCAGCATCGGGTCTTCTGGAAACACCATATATTTT. Amino acids: CASIGSSGNTIYF.